This TCR beta chain was identified in a study of T cells after posttransplantation cyclophosphamide. V lost 9 bases and J 11 bases, leaving 26 bases between the germline ends. The CDR3 length is 15 residues. CDR1 is SNHLY, CDR2 FYNNEI, per germline. Assay used: immunoSEQ multiplex PCR; TCRdb lists only in-frame clones, some missing. The sample counts just over 25,000 clones, none seen once; the ten largest own over 1.3%. Ten or more counts support this clone. The source of this sequence is a man over 45 in good health, CMV-negative, and a related stem cell transplant donor. The V and J genes are TRBV2 and TRBJ2-1; possibly TRBD2 for D (6 bases). The sample consisted of PBMCs. CDR3 protein: CASRSSGREWHQQFF. As DNA, the CDR3 is TGTGCCAGTAGAAGCTCGGGTCGGGAGTGGCATCAGCAGTTCTTC. Full variable domain (rest looked up from reference TRBV2 and TRBJ2-1): EPEVTQTPSHQVTQMGQEVILRCVPISNHLYFYWYRQILGQKVEFLVSFYNNEISEKSEIFDDQFSVERPDGSNFTLKIRSTKLEDSAMYFCASRSSGREWHQQFFGPGTRLTVL.